Listed here are 8 T cell receptor beta chains from one sample, sequenced in a study of radiation and T cells in renal cell carcinoma. Libraries were prepared by immunoSEQ multiplex PCR; TCRdb keeps only in-frame clonotypes and omits some of them. The sample carries under 65,000 clones, roughly three quarters recorded once. Sample time point: baseline pretreatment blood. Treatment of the sample: 15 Gy SBRT to primary tumor, nephrectomy 4 weeks later. Sequences were derived from blood, sampled from a patient whose treatment included radiotherapy and nephrectomy. The receptor source for this set is a man in his sixties with renal cell carcinoma.

The genes are TRBV5-1 and TRBJ1-1, with D tentatively TRBD1 (5 bases). The ends were cut back, 5 bases at V and 3 bases at J, with 20 bases in the middle. This CDR3 region has 16 residues. The germline V gene has CDR1 SGHRS and CDR2 YFSETQ. The CDR3 DNA reads as TGCGCCAGCAGACCCCAGACCGGGGGAGTTGACACTGAAGCTTTCTTT. This gives the protein CASRPQTGGVDTEAFF.

This clone was recorded a few times. The V and J genes are TRBV7-6 and TRBJ2-7, with D perhaps TRBD2 (5 bases). The V and J ends lost 5 bases and 0 bases respectively, with 17 bases between them. CDR1 and CDR2 from the germline V gene are SGHVS and FNYEAQ. The CDR3 totals 16 residues. The chain's CDR3 is CASSPEGLGTSYEQYF. Written as DNA, the CDR3 is TGTGCCAGCAGCCCTGAAGGACTGGGAACCTCCTACGAGCAGTACTTC.

The chain carries TRBV11-2 and TRBJ1-2, with a possible D match to TRBD1 (5 bases). Germline CDR1 reads SGHAT; CDR2 reads FQNNGV. V dropped 5 bases and J dropped 2 bases, with 12 bases sitting between them. The CDR3 runs to 14 residues. The DNA for the CDR3 is TGTGCCAGCAGCACCCCTCGGGGGAACTATGGCTACACCTTC. Translation: CASSTPRGNYGYTF.

This chain connects TRBV9 to TRBJ2-5; either TRBD1 or TRBD2 may fit D (5 bases each). The germline CDR1 and CDR2 sequences are SGDLS and YYNGEE. With 3 bases removed from V and 2 bases from J, the gap between germline ends came to 20 bases. The CDR3 is made up of 17 amino acids. The CDR3 spells CASSDGADTRPQETQYF. CDR3 nucleotide sequence: TGTGCCAGCAGCGACGGGGCGGACACCAGACCTCAAGAGACCCAGTACTTC. Drawing the rest from reference TRBV9 and TRBJ2-5, the complete variable domain is DSGVTQTPKHLITATGQRVTLRCSPRSGDLSVYWYQQSLDQGLQFLIQYYNGEERAKGNILERFSAQQFPDLHSELNLSSLELGDSALYFCASSDGADTRPQETQYFGPGTRLLVL.

The gene calls are TRBV6-1 and TRBJ2-1; 7 bases fit TRBD2. Germline CDR1 reads MNHNS; CDR2 reads SASEGT. This CDR3 is built from 15 residues. The V gene end was trimmed by 0 bases and the J gene end by 7 bases; junction bases not matched to a gene: 6. As DNA, the CDR3 is TGTGCCAGCAGTGAAGCTCAAGCGGGAAAGAATGAGCAGTTCTTC. This sequence encodes CASSEAQAGKNEQFF.

This clone has just one count. CDR3 sequence: CASSLGVGMNTEAFF. The CDR3 coding sequence is TGTGCCAGCAGTTTGGGGGTTGGGATGAACACTGAAGCTTTCTTT. The rearrangement joins TRBV6-5 to TRBJ1-1; D might be TRBD1 (5 bases). This CDR3 contains 15 residues. CDR1 is MNHEY, CDR2 SVGAGI, per germline. Trimming left V 4 bases short and J 0 bases short, with 12 bases between.

The chain recombines TRBV4-1 with TRBJ1-1; a weak D match, TRBD1 (6 bases). V lost 0 bases and J lost 5, with 13 bases in between. CDR3 length equals 15 residues. Germline values: CDR1 MGHRA, CDR2 YSYEKL. CDR3 region: CASSQDMGAKTEAFF. CDR3 nucleotides: TGCGCCAGCAGCCAAGACATGGGGGCCAAAACTGAAGCTTTCTTT.

The V gene is TRBV13, the J gene TRBJ2-5, with D tentatively TRBD2 (5 bases). This CDR3 spans 15 amino acids. V shed 1 base and J shed 4 bases, with 13 bases lying between them. The germline V gene has CDR1 PRHDT and CDR2 FYEKMQ (reference sequence). The CDR3 DNA reads as TGTGCCAGCAGCTTAGTTGTCTTGGCGGGAGAGACCCAGTACTTC. Residues: CASSLVVLAGETQYF.